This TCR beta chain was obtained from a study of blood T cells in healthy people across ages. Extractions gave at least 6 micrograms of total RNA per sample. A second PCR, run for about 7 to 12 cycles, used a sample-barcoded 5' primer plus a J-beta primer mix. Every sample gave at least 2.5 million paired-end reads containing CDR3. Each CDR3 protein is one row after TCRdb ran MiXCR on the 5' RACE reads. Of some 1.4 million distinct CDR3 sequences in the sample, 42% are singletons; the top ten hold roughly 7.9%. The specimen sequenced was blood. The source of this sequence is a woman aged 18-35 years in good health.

CDR3 sequence (DNA): TGTGCCAGCAGCAGCGAGACCACAGGGGCCGTAAATGAAAAACTGTTTTTT. This translates into CASSSETTGAVNEKLFF. The rearrangement uses TRBV21-1 and TRBJ1-4; TRBD1 was called by the table and not checked on the DNA. TRBV21-1 is a pseudogene locus. The CDR3 has 17 amino acids.